These T cell receptor beta chains were read from a single sample in a study of cytomegalovirus exposure and HLA in healthy donors. Assay: immunoSEQ multiplex PCR; the TCRdb copy retains only in-frame clones and omits some. The sample includes 120,000 to 150,000 clones, approximately 72% of them seen just once. Sample: PBMCs. Source of these receptors: a man between 35 and 55 years old in good health and CMV-seronegative. Each CDR3 is given without its conserved first and last residue. D genes are given only for firm matches. For some rows the clone size is stated as once, few or many, or as a class when expanded; others skip it.

CDR3: ASSHRNYQPQN
V: TRBV5-8
D: NA
size: NA

CDR3: ASRDRGANGYT
V: TRBV19
D: TRBD1
size: once

CDR3: ASSLAGNEQF
V: TRBV5-1
D: NA
size: NA

CDR3: ASSYQHPGQDTQY
V: TRBV6-5
D: NA
size: NA

CDR3: ASSRLGSLGYEKLF
V: TRBV7-8
D: NA
size: NA

CDR3: ASSWMGGVQETQY
V: TRBV5-4
D: TRBD2
size: NA

CDR3: ASSLAGQLRETQY
V: TRBV5-4
D: TRBD1
size: NA

CDR3: ASSLGLGGTDTQY
V: TRBV5-1
D: TRBD2
size: NA

CDR3: ASSQDLRHRARNYGYT
V: TRBV4-3
D: NA
size: NA

CDR3: ASTKGGVGGEKLF
V: TRBV5-4
D: TRBD1
size: once

CDR3: ASSFPGFDEQY
V: TRBV6-5
D: NA
size: NA

CDR3: ASSQGLAGGVYNEQF
V: TRBV5-1
D: TRBD2
size: few

CDR3: ATSREGGTQYGYT
V: TRBV15
D: NA
size: NA

CDR3: ASSQQTGEYGYT
V: TRBV14
D: TRBD1
size: once

CDR3: ASSYSTGSYGYP
V: TRBV6-5
D: TRBD1
size: NA

CDR3: ASSYSAGQGYGYT
V: TRBV6-5
D: NA
size: NA

CDR3: ASSFRAGDEKLF
V: TRBV13
D: NA
size: NA

CDR3: SARGGV
V: TRBV20-1
D: NA
size: NA

CDR3: ASSLLTSGNRYEQY
V: TRBV7-9
D: TRBD2
size: NA

CDR3: ASSRGTDNQPQH
V: TRBV5-4
D: TRBD1
size: once

CDR3: ASSSPTEPKTYEQY
V: TRBV11-2
D: NA
size: NA

CDR3: ASSKTRVSGNTIY
V: TRBV21-1
D: NA
size: NA

CDR3: ASSVAFPDTQY
V: TRBV9
D: NA
size: NA

CDR3: ASSAGGQVANQPQH
V: TRBV7-2
D: TRBD1
size: NA

CDR3: ASSFQTGSSTDTQY
V: TRBV5-6
D: TRBD1
size: NA

CDR3: ASSVGGGGTEAF
V: TRBV9
D: NA
size: few

CDR3: ASSLQGSLNTEAF
V: TRBV27
D: NA
size: NA

CDR3: SVEGTAGSYEQY
V: TRBV29-1
D: NA
size: NA

CDR3: ASRRTGNTEAF
V: TRBV6-4
D: TRBD1
size: NA

CDR3: ASSREGSYGYT
V: TRBV7-2
D: NA
size: NA

CDR3: ASSPPVDRNTGELF
V: TRBV18
D: NA
size: NA

CDR3: ASSSRLGVETQY
V: TRBV5-8
D: NA
size: NA

CDR3: ASSSGGTPNSPLH
V: TRBV13
D: NA
size: NA

CDR3: ASSVAGYNEQF
V: TRBV5-4
D: NA
size: NA

CDR3: ASTLSAGNYGYT
V: TRBV19
D: NA
size: NA

CDR3: ASTPDRARGYT
V: TRBV6-1
D: TRBD1
size: NA

CDR3: ASSSNRAEGYT
V: TRBV5-4
D: NA
size: NA

CDR3: ASNGNDYNEQF
V: TRBV2
D: NA
size: NA

CDR3: ASRLAGVTDTQY
V: TRBV19
D: TRBD2
size: NA

CDR3: ASSYYRDTEAF
V: TRBV6-5
D: NA
size: NA

CDR3: ASSIARRDGYT
V: TRBV2
D: NA
size: NA

CDR3: ASSFGTSGSVETQY
V: TRBV5-4
D: TRBD2
size: NA

CDR3: ASSKSQGTQY
V: TRBV6-5
D: NA
size: NA

CDR3: ASSRPTDTQY
V: TRBV4-1
D: NA
size: NA

CDR3: ASSFSGNTEAF
V: TRBV5-1
D: NA
size: few

CDR3: ASSQETGMDNTEAF
V: TRBV4-2
D: NA
size: NA

CDR3: ASSLGRGSTEAF
V: TRBV27
D: NA
size: NA

CDR3: ASSLSQGPEQF
V: TRBV27
D: NA
size: NA

CDR3: ASSAQGRNQPQN
V: TRBV6-5
D: NA
size: NA

CDR3: ASSSRFTSGRYTGHEQY
V: TRBV7-2
D: TRBD2
size: NA

CDR3: ASSLDPGYEQY
V: TRBV7-7
D: NA
size: NA

CDR3: ASSWGSNTEAF
V: TRBV28
D: NA
size: NA

CDR3: ASSSLRGGEQF
V: TRBV28
D: TRBD2
size: few

CDR3: ASSSGLVPYEQY
V: TRBV7-9
D: TRBD2
size: NA

CDR3: ASSLPGQGKGRSYEQY
V: TRBV5-6
D: TRBD1
size: NA